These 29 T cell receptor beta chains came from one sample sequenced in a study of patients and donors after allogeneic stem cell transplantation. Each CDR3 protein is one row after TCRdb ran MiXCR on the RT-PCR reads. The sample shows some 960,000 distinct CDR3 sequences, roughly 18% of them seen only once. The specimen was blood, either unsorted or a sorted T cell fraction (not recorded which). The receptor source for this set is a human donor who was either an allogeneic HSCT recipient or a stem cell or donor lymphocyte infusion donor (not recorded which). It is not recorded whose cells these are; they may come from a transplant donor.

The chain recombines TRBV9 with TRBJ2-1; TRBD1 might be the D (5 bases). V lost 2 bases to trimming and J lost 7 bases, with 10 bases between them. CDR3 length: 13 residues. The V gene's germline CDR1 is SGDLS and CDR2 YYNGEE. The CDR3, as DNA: TGTGCCAGCAGCGTCTTAGGGGCGAATGAGCAGTTCTTC. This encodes CASSVLGANEQFF.

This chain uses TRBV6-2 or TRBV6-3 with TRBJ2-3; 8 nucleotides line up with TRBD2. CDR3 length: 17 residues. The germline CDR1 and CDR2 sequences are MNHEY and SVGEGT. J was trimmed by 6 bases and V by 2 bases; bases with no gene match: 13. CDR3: CASSYGFEAGAGDTQYF. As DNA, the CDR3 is TGTGCCAGCAGTTACGGGTTCGAAGCGGGGGCCGGGGATACGCAGTATTTT.

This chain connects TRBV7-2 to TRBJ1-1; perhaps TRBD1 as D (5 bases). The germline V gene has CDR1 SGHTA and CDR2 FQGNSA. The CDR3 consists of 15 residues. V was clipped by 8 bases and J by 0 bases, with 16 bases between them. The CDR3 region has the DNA TGTGCCAGCGGGTCCCCGGGGCCGATGAACACTGAAGCTTTCTTT. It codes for CASGSPGPMNTEAFF.

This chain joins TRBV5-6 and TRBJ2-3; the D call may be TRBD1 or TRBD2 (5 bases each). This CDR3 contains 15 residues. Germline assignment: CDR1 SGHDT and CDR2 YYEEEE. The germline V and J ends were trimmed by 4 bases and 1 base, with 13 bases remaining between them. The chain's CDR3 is CASSLRDPRTDTQYF. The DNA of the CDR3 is TGTGCCAGCAGCCTCCGGGACCCACGCACAGATACGCAGTATTTT.

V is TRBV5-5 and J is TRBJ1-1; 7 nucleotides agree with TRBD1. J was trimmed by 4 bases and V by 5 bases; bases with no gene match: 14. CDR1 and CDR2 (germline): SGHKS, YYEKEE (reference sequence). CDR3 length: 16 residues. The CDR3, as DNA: TGTGCCAGCAGTAAGTGGACAGGTAGTAGGTCCACTGAAGCTTTCTTT. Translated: CASSKWTGSRSTEAFF.

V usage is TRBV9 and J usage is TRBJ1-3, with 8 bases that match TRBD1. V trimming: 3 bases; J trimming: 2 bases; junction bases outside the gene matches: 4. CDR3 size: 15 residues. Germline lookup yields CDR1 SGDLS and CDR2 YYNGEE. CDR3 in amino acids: CASSARQGTGNTIYF. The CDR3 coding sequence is TGTGCCAGCAGCGCGCGACAGGGGACTGGAAACACCATATATTTT.

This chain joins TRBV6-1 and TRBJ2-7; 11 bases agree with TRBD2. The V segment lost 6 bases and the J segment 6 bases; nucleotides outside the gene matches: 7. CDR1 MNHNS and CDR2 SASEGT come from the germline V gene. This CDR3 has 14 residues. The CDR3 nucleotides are TGTGCCAGCAGATCCGGGACTAGCGGTCTCGAGCAGTACTTC. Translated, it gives CASRSGTSGLEQYF.

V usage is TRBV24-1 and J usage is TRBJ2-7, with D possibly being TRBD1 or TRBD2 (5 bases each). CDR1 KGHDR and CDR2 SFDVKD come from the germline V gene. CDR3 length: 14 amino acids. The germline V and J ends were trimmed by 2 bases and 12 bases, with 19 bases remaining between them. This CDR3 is CATSDSAPGPSLYF. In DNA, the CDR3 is TGTGCCACCAGTGATTCGGCACCGGGACCCAGTCTGTACTTC.

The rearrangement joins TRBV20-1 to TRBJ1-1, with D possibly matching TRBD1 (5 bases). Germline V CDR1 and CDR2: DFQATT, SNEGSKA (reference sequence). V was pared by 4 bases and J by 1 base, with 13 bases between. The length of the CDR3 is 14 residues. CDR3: CSAISGTGNTEAFF. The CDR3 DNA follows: TGCAGTGCTATCTCCGGGACGGGGAACACTGAAGCTTTCTTT.

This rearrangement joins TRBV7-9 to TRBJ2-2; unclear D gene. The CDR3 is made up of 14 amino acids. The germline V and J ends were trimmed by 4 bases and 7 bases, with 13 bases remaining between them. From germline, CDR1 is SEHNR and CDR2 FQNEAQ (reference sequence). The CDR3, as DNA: TGTGCCAGCAGCTCAGCCGTATTGTACGGGGAGCTGTTTTTT. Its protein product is CASSSAVLYGELFF.

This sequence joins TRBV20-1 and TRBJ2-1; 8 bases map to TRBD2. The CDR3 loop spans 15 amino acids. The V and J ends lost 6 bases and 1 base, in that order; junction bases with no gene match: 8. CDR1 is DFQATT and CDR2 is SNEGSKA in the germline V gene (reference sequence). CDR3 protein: CSAARGAVSYNEQFF. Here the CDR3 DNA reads TGCAGTGCAGCGCGGGGGGCCGTGTCCTACAATGAGCAGTTCTTC.

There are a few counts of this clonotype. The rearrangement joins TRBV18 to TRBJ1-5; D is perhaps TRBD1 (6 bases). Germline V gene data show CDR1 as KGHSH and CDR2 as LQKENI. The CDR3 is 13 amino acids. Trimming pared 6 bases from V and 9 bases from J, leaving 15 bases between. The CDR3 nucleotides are TGTGCCAGCTCTCGGGACACCGAATCGCCCCAGCATTTT. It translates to CASSRDTESPQHF.

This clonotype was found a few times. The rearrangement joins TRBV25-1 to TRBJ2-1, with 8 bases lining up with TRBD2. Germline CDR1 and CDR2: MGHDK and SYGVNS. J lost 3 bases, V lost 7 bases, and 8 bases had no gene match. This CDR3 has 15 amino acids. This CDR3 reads CASIRETSVYNEQFF. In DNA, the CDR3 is TGTGCCAGCATTCGTGAGACTAGCGTCTACAATGAGCAGTTCTTC. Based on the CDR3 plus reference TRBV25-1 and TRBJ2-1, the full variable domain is EADIYQTPRYLVIGTGKKITLECSQTMGHDKMYWYQQDPGMELHLIHYSYGVNSTEKGDLSSESTVSRIRTEHFPLTLESARPSHTSQYLCASIRETSVYNEQFFGPGTRLTVL.

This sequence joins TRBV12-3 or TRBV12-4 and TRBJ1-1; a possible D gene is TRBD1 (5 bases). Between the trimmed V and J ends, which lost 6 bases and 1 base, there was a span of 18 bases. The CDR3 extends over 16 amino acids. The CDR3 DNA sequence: TGTGCCAGCAGCCTAGACTCGGGACCAGGGAACACTGAAGCTTTCTTT. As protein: CASSLDSGPGNTEAFF.

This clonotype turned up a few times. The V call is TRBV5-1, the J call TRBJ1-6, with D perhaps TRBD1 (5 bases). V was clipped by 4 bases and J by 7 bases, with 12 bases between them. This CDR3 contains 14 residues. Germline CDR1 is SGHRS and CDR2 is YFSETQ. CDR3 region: CASSPGPQNSPLHF. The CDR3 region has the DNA TGCGCCAGCAGCCCGGGACCGCAAAATTCACCCCTCCACTTT.

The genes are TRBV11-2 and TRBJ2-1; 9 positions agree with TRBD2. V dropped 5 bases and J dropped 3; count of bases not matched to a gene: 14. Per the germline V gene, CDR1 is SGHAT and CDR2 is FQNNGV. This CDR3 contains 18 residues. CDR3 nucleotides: TGTGCCAGCAGCGGAGAACTTCGAGCGGGGGGATACTACAATGAGCAGTTCTTC. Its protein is CASSGELRAGGYYNEQFF.

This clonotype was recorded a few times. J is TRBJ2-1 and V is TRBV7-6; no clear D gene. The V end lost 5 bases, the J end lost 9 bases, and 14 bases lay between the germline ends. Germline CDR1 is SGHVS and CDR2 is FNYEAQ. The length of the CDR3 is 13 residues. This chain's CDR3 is CASSAQERGEQFF. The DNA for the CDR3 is TGTGCCAGCAGCGCTCAGGAACGTGGTGAGCAGTTCTTC. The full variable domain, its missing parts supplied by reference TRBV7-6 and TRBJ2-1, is GAGVSQSPRYKVTKRGQDVALRCDPISGHVSLYWYRQALGQGPEFLTYFNYEAQQDKSGLPNDRFSAERPEGSISTLTIQRTEQRDSAMYRCASSAQERGEQFFGPGTRLTVL.

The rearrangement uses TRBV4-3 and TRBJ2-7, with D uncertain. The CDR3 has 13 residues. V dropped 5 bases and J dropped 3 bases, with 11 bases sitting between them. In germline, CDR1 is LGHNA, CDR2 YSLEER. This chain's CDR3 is CASSAWTGYEQYF. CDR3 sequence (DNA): TGCGCCAGCAGCGCATGGACGGGCTACGAGCAGTACTTC.

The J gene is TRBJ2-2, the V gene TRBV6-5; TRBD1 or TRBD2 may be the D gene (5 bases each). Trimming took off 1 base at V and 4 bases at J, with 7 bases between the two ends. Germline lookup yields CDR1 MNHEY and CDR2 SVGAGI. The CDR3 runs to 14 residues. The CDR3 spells CASSYLGVTGELFF. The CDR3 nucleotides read TGTGCCAGCAGTTACTTGGGGGTCACCGGGGAGCTGTTTTTT.

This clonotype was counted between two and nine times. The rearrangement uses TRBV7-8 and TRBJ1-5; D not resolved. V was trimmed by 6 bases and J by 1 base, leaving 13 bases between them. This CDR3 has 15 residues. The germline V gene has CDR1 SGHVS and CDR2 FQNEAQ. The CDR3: CASSTFARSNQPQHF. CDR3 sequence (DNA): TGTGCCAGCAGTACGTTTGCCCGGAGCAATCAGCCCCAGCATTTT.

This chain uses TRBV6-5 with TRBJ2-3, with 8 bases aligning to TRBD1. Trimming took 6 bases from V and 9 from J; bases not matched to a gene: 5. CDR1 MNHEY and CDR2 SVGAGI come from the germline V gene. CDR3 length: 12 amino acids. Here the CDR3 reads CASSSQGVTQYF. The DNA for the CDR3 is TGTGCCAGCAGCTCACAGGGGGTAACGCAGTATTTT.

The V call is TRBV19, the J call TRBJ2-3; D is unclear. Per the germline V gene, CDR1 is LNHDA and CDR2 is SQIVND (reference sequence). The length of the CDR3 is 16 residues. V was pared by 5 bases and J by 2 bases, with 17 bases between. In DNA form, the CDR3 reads TGTGCCAGTAGTTTGAAGGACCGAAAGGTCACAGATACGCAGTATTTT. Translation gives CASSLKDRKVTDTQYF.

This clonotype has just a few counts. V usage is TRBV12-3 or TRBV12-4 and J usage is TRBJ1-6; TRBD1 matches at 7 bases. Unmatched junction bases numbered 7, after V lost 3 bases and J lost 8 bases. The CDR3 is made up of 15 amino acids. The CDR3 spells CASSFRARGYSPLHF. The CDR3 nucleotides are TGTGCCAGCAGTTTCCGGGCCAGGGGGTATTCACCCCTCCACTTT.

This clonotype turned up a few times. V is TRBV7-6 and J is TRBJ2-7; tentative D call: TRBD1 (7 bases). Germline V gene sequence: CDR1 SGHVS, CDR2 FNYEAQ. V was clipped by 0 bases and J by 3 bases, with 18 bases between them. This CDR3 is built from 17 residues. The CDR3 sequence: CASSLAVGGGENYEQYF. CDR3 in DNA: TGTGCCAGCAGCTTAGCCGTCGGAGGGGGCGAAAACTACGAGCAGTACTTC.

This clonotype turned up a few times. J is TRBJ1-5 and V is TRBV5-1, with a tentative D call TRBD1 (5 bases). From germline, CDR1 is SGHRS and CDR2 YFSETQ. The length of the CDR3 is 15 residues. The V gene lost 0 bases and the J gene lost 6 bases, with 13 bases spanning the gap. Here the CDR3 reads CASSLEAGRSQPQHF. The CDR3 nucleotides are TGCGCCAGCAGCTTGGAGGCAGGGAGGAGTCAGCCCCAGCATTTT.

The CDR3 bases are TGCGCCAGCAGCCAAGACTGGGTTGTGGAGCAGTACTTC. It yields the protein CASSQDWVVEQYF. This chain uses TRBV5-1 with TRBJ2-7; no firm D call. Trimming pared 4 bases from V and 7 bases from J, leaving 15 bases between. CDR1 is SGHRS and CDR2 is YFSETQ in the germline V gene. The CDR3 totals 13 residues. Together with reference TRBV5-1 and TRBJ2-7, the CDR3 gives the full variable domain: KAGVTQTPRYLIKTRGQQVTLSCSPISGHRSVSWYQQTPGQGLQFLFEYFSETQRNKGNFPGRFSGRQFSNSRSEMNVSTLELGDSALYLCASSQDWVVEQYFGPGTRLTVT.

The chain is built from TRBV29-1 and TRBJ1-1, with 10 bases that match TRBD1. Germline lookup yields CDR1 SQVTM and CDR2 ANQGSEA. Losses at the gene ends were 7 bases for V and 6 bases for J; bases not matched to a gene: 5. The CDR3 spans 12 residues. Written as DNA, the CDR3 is TGCAGCGGCTTGGACAGGGGGTCTGAAGCTTTCTTT. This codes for CSGLDRGSEAFF.

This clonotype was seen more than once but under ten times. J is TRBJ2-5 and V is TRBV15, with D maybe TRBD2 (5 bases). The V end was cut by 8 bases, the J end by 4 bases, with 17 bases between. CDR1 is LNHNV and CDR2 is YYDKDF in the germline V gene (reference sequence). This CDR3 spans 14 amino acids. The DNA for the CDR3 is TGTGCCACCGGCCAGAGGGCTTTCGGAGAGACCCAGTACTTC. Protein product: CATGQRAFGETQYF.

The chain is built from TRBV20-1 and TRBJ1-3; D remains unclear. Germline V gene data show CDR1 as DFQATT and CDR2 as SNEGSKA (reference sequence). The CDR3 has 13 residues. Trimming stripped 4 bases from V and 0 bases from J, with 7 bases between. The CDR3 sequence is CSAIPVSGNTIYF. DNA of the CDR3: TGCAGTGCTATCCCCGTCTCTGGAAACACCATATATTTT.